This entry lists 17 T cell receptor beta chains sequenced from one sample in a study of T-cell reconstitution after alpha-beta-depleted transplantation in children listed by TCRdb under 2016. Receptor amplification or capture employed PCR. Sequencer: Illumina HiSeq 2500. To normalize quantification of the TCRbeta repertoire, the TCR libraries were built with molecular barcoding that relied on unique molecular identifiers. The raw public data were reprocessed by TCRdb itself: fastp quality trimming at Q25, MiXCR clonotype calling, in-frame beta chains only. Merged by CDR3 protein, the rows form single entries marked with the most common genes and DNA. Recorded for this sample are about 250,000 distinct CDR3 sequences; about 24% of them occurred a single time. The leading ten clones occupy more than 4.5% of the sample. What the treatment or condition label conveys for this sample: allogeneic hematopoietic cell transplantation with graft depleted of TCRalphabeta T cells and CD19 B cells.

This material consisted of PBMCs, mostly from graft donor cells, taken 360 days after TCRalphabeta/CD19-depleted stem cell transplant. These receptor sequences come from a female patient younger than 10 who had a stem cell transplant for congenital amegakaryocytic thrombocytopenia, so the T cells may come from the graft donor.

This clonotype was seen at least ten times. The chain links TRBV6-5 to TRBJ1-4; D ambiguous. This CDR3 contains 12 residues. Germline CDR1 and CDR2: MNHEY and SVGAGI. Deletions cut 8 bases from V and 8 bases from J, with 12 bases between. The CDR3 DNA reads TGTGCCAGCGGGCGGGATCGGGAAAAACTGTTTTTT. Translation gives CASGRDREKLFF.

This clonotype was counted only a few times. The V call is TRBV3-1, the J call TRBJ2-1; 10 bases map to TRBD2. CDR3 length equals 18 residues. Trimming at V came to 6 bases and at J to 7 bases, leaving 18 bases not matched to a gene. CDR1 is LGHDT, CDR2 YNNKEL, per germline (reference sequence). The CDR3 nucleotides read TGTGCCAGCAGAAAATCCCCTAAAACTAGCGGGGCTGTGAATGAGCAGTTCTTC. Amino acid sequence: CASRKSPKTSGAVNEQFF.

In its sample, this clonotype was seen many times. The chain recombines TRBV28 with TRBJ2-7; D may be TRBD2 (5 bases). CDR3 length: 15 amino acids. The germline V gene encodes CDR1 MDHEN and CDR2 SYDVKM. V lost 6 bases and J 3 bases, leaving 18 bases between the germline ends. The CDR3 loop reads CASRVVSGAGYEQYF. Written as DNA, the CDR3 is TGTGCCAGCAGAGTAGTGAGCGGTGCAGGCTACGAGCAGTACTTC.

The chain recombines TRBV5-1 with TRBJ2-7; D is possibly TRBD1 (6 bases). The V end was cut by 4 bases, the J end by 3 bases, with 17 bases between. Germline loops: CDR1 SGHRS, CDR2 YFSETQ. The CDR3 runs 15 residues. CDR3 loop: CASSPSGTLGYEQYF. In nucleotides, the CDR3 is TGCGCCAGCAGCCCCTCCGGGACACTTGGCTACGAGCAGTACTTC.

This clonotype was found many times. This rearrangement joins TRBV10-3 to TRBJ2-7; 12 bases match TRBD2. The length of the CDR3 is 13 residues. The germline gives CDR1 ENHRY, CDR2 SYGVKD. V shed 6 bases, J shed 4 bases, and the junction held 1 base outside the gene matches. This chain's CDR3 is CAIRGTSGYEQYF. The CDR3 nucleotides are TGTGCCATCAGAGGGACTAGCGGGTACGAGCAGTACTTC.

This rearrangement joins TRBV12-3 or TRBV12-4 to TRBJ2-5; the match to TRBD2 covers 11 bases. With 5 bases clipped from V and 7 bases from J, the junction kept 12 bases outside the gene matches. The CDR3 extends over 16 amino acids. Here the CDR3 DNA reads TGTGCCAGCAGTAATCCGGGACTAGCGGAAACAGGGACCCAGTACTTC. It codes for CASSNPGLAETGTQYF.

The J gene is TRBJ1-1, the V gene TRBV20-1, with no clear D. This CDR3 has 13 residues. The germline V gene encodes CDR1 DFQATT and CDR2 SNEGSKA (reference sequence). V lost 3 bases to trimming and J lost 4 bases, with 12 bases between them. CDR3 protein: CSARPFLATEAFF. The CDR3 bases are TGCAGTGCTAGGCCTTTTTTGGCCACTGAAGCTTTCTTT.

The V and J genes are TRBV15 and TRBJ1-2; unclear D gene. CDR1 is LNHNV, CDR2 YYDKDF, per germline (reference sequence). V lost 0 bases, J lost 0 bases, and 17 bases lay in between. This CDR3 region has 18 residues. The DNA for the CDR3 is TGTGCCACCAGCAGAGAACGGGCAAACTGGGATTCTAACTATGGCTACACCTTC. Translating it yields CATSRERANWDSNYGYTF.

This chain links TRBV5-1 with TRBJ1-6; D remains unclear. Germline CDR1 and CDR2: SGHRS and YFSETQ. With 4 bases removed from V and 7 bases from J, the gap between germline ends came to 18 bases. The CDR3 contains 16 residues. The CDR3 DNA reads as TGCGCCAGCAGCCCCGACGGACTTAGGATCAATTCACCCCTCCACTTT. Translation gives CASSPDGLRINSPLHF.

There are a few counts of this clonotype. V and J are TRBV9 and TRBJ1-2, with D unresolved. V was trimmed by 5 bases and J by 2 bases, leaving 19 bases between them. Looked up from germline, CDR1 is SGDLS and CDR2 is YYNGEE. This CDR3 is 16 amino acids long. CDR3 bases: TGTGCCAGCAGTGAAACACCTGTTGGGAGAAACTATGGCTACACCTTC. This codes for CASSETPVGRNYGYTF.

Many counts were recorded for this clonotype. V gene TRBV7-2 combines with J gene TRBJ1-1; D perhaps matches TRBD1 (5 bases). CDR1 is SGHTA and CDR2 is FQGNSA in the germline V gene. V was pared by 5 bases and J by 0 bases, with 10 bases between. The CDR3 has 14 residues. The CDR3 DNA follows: TGTGCCAGCAGCCAGCCAGGGTTGAACACTGAAGCTTTCTTT. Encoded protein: CASSQPGLNTEAFF.

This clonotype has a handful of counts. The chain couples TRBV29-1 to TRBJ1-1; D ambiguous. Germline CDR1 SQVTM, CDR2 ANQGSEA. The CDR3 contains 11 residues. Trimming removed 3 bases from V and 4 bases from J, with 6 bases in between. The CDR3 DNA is TGCAGCGTTGATTGGGGCACTGAAGCTTTCTTT. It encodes CSVDWGTEAFF.

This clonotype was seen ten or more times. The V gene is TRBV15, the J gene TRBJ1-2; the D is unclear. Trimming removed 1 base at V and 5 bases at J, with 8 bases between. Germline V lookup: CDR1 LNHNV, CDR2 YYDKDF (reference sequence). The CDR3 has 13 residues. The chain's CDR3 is CATSRVALYGYTF. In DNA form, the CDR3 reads TGTGCCACCAGCAGAGTGGCTCTGTATGGCTACACCTTC.

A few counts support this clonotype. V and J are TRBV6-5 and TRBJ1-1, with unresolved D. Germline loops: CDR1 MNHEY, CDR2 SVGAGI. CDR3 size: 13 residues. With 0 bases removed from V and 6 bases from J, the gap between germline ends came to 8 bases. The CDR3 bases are TGTGCCAGCAGTTACTCGAGACGTGCTGAAGCTTTCTTT. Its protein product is CASSYSRRAEAFF.

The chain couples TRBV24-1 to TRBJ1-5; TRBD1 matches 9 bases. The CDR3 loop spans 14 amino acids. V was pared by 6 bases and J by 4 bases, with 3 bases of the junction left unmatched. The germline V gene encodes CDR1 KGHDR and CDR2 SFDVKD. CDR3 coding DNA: TGTGCCACCAGTCTGGGACAGGGTAATCAGCCCCAGCATTTT. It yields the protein CATSLGQGNQPQHF.

This chain's CDR3 is CASSLAGVVADTQYF. The CDR3 coding sequence is TGTGCCAGCAGCTTAGCCGGAGTAGTCGCAGATACGCAGTATTTT. The chain recombines TRBV7-8 with TRBJ2-3, with unresolved D. This CDR3 has 15 amino acids. Between the trimmed V and J ends, which lost 0 bases and 4 bases, there was a span of 11 bases. Germline V gene data show CDR1 as SGHVS and CDR2 as FQNEAQ.

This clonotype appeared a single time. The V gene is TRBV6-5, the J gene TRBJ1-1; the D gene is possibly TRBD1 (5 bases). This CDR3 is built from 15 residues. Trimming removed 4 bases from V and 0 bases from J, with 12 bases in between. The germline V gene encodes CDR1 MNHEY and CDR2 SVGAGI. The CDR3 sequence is CASSLKWGLNTEAFF. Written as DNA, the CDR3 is TGTGCCAGCAGTTTGAAGTGGGGGTTGAACACTGAAGCTTTCTTT.